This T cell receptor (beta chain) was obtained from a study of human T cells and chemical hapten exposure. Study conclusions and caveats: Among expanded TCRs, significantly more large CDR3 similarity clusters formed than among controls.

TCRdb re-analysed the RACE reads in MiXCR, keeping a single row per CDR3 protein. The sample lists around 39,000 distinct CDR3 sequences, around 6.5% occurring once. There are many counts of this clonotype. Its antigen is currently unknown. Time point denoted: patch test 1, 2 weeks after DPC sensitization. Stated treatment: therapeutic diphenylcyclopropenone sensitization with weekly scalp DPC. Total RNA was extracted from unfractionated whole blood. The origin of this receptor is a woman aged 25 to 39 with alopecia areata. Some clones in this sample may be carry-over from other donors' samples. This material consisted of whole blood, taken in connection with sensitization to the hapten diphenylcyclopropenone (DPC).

The DNA for the CDR3 is TGTGCCAGCAGCTTTAGTATAGGAACCTACGAGCAGTACTTC. Its protein is CASSFSIGTYEQYF. This chain uses TRBV5-5 with TRBJ2-7; D remains unclear. CDR3 length: 14 amino acids. Germline V gene lookup returns CDR1 SGHKS and CDR2 YYEKEE (reference sequence). The V end lost 2 bases, the J end lost 2 bases, and 11 bases lay between the germline ends.